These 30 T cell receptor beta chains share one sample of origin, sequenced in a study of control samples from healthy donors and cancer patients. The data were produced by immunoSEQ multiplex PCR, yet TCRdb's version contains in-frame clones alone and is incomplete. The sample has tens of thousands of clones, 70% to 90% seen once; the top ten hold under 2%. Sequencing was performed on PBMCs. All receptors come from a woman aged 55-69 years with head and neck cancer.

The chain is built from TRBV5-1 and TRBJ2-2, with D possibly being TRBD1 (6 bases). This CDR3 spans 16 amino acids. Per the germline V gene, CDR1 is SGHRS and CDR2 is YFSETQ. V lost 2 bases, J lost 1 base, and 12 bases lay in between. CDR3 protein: CASSFEGVQNTGELFF. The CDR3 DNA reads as TGCGCCAGCAGCTTCGAGGGGGTACAGAACACCGGGGAGCTGTTTTTT. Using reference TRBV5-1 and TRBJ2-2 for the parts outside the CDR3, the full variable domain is KAGVTQTPRYLIKTRGQQVTLSCSPISGHRSVSWYQQTPGQGLQFLFEYFSETQRNKGNFPGRFSGRQFSNSRSEMNVSTLELGDSALYLCASSFEGVQNTGELFFGEGSRLTVL.

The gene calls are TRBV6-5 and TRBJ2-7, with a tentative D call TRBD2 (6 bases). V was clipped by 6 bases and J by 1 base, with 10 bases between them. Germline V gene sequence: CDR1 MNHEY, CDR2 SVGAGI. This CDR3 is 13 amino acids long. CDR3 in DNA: TGTGCCAGCAGAGTGGGGGGATCCTACGAGCAGTACTTC. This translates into CASRVGGSYEQYF.

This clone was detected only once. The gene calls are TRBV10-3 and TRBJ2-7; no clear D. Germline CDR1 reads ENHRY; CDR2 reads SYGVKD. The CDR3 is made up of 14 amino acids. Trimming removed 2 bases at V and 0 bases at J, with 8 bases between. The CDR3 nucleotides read TGTGCCATCAGTGAGCCGACTTCCTCCTACGAGCAGTACTTC. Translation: CAISEPTSSYEQYF.

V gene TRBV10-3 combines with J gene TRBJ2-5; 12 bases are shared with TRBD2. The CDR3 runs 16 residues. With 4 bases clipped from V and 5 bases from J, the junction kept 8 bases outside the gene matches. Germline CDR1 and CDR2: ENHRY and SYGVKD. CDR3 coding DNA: TGTGCCATCAGTGTAAAACTAGCGGGAGGTAAGGAGACCCAGTACTTC. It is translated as CAISVKLAGGKETQYF.

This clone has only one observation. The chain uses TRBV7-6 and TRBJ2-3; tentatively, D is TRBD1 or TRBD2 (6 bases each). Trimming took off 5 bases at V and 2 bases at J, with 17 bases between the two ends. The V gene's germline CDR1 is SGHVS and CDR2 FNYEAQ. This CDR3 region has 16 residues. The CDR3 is CASSPEGGSYTDTQYF. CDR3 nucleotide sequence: TGTGCCAGCAGCCCCGAGGGGGGAAGCTACACAGATACGCAGTATTTT.

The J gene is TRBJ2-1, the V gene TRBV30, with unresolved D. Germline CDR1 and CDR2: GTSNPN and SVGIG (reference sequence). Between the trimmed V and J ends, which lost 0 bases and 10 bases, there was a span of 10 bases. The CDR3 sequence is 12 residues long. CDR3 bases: TGTGCCTGGAGTGTAGATGTTGGGGAGCAGTTCTTC. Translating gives CAWSVDVGEQFF.

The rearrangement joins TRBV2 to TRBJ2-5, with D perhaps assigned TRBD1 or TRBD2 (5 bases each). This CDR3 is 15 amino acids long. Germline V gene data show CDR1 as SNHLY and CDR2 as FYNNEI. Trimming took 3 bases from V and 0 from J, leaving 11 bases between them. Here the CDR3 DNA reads TGTGCCAGCAGTGATCCCGGGGCGTACCAAGAGACCCAGTACTTC. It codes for CASSDPGAYQETQYF.

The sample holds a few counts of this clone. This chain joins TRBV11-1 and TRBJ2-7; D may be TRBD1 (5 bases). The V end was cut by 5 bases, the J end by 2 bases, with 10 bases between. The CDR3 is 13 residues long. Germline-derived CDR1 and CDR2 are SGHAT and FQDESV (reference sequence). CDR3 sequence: CASSQGQAYEQYF. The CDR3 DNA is TGTGCCAGCAGCCAGGGCCAAGCCTACGAGCAGTACTTC.

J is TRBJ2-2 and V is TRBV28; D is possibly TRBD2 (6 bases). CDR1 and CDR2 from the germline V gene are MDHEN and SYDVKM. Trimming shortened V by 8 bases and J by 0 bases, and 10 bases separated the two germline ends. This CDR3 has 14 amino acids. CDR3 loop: CASPAGPNTGELFF. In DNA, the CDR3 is TGTGCCAGCCCGGCGGGACCGAACACCGGGGAGCTGTTTTTT.

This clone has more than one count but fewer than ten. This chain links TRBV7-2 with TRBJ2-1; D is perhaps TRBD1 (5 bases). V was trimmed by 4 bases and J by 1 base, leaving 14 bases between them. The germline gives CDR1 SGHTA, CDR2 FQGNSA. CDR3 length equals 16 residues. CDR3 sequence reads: CASSSRGKTSYNEQFF. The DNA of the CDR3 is TGTGCCAGCAGCTCTAGGGGAAAGACTTCCTACAATGAGCAGTTCTTC.

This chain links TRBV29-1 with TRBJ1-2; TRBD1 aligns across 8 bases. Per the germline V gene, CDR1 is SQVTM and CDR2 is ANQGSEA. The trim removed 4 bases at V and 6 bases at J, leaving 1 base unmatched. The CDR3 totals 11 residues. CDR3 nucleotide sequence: TGCAGCGTTGCAGGGGGCGATGGCTACACCTTC. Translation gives CSVAGGDGYTF.

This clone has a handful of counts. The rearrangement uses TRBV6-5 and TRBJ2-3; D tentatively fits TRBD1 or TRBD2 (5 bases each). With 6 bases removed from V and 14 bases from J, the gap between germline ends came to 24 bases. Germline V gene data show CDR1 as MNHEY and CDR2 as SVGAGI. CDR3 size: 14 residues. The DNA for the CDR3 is TGTGCCAGCAGCGCTGTCTCGTCCGGGACCCCCCGGTATTTT. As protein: CASSAVSSGTPRYF.

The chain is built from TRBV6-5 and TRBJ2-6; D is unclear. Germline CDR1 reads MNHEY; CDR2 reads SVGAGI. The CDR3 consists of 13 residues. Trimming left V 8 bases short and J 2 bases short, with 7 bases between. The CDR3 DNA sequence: TGTGCCAGCGGGGTAACTGGGGCCAACGTCCTGACTTTC. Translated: CASGVTGANVLTF.

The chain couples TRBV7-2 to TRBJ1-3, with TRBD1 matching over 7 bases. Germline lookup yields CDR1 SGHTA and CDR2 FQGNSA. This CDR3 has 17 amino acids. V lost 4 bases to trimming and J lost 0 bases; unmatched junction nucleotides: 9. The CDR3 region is CASSSVDRSASGNTIYF. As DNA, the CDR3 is TGTGCCAGCAGCTCCGTGGACAGGTCGGCCTCTGGAAACACCATATATTTT.

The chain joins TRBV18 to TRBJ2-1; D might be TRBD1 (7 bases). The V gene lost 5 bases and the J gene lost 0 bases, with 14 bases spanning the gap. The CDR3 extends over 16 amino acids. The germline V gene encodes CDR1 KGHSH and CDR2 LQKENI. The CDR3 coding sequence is TGTGCCAGCTCATCCTCAGGGGGGAGCTCCTACAATGAGCAGTTCTTC. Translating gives CASSSSGGSSYNEQFF.

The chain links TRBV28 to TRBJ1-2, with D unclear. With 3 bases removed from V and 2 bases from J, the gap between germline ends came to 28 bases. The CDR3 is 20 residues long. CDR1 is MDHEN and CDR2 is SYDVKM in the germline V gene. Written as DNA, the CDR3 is TGTGCCAGCAGTTTTGTCGCCAATCACAGCCCTTCGGGGAAAAACTATGGCTACACCTTC. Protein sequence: CASSFVANHSPSGKNYGYTF.

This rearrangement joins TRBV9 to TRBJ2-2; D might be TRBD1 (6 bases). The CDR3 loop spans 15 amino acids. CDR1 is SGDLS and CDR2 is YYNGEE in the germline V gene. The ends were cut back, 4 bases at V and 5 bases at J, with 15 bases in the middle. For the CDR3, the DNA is TGTGCCAGCAGCCCGCGACAGGCCAGTACCGGGGAGCTGTTTTTT. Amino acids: CASSPRQASTGELFF.

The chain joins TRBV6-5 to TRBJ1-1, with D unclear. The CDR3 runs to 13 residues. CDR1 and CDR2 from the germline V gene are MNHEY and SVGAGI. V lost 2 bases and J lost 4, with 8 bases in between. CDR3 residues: CASSYGPVTEAFF. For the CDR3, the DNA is TGTGCCAGCAGTTACGGGCCGGTCACTGAAGCTTTCTTT.

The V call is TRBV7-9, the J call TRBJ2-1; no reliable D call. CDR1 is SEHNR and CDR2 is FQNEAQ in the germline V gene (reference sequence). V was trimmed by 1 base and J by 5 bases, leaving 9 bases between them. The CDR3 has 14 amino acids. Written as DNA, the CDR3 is TGTGCCAGCAGCTTAGGGTCCGGTAACAATGAGCAGTTCTTC. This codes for CASSLGSGNNEQFF.

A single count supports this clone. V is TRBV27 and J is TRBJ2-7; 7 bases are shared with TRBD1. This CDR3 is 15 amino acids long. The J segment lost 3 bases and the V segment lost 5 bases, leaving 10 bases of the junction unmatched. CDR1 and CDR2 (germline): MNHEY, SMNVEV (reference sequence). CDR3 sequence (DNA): TGTGCCAGCAGTCCGAACGGCAGGGGGTACTACGAGCAGTACTTC. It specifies CASSPNGRGYYEQYF.

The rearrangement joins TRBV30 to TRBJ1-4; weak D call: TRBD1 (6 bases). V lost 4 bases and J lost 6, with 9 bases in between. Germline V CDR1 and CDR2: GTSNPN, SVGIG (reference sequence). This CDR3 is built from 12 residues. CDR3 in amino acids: CAWNHRDEKLFF. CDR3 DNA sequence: TGTGCCTGGAACCACAGGGATGAAAAACTGTTTTTT. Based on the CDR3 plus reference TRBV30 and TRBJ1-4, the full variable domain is SQTIHQWPATLVQPVGSPLSLECTVEGTSNPNLYWYRQAAGRGLQLLFYSVGIGQISSEVPQNLSASRPQDRQFILSSKKLLLSDSGFYLCAWNHRDEKLFFGSGTQLSVL.

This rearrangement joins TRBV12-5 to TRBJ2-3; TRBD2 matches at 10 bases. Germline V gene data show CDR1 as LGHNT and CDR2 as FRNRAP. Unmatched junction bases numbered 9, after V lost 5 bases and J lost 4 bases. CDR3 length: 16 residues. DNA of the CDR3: TGTGCTAGTGGTGTAACTAGCGGGATAATGCCAGATACGCAGTATTTT. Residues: CASGVTSGIMPDTQYF. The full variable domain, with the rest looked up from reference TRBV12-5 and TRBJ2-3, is DARVTQTPRHKVTEMGQEVTMRCQPILGHNTVFWYRQTMMQGLELLAYFRNRAPLDDSGMPKDRFSAEMPDATLATLKIQPSEPRDSAVYFCASGVTSGIMPDTQYFGPGTRLTVL.

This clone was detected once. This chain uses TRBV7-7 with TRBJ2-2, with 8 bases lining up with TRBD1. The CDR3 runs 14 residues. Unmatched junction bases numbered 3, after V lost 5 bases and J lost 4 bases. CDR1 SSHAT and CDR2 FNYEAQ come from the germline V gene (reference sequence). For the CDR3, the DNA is TGTGCCAGCAGCAATGGACAGGGCACCGGGGAGCTGTTTTTT. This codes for CASSNGQGTGELFF.

CDR3 nucleotides: TGCGCCAGCAGCCAACTCTATCGACAGGGGGACGAGCAGTACTTC. Translated: CASSQLYRQGDEQYF. This chain links TRBV4-3 with TRBJ2-7; TRBD1 matches 9 bases. Per the germline V gene, CDR1 is LGHNA and CDR2 is YSLEER. The CDR3 consists of 15 residues. V lost 2 bases, J lost 5 bases, and 7 bases stayed unmatched.

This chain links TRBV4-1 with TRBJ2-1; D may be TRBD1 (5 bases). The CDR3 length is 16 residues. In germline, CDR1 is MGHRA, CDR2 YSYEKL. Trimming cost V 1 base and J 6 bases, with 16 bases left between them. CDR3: CASSQGNKGQGNEQFF. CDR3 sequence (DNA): TGCGCCAGCAGCCAAGGGAATAAGGGCCAGGGCAATGAGCAGTTCTTC.

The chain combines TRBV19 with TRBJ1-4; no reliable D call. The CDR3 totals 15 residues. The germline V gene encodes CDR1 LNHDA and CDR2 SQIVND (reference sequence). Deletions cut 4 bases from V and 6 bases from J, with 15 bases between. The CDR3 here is CASSKLTPSDEKLFF. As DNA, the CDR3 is TGTGCCAGTAGTAAACTGACCCCGTCCGATGAAAAACTGTTTTTT.

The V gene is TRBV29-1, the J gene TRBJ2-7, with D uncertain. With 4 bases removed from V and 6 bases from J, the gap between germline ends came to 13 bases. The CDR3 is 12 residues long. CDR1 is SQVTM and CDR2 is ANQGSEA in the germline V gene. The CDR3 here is CSVGPAPSEQYF. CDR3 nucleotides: TGCAGCGTTGGGCCCGCTCCCAGCGAGCAGTACTTC.

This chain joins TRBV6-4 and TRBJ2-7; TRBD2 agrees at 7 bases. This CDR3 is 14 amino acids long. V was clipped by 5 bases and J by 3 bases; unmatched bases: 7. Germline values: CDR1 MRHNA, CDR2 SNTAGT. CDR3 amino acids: CASSQAAGNYEQYF. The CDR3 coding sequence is TGTGCCAGCAGTCAAGCAGCGGGGAACTACGAGCAGTACTTC.

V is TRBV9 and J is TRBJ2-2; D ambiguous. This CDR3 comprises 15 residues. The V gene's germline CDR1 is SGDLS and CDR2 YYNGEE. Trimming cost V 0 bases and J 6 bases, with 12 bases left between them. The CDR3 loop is CASSVARETPGELFF. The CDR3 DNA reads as TGTGCCAGCAGCGTAGCTCGAGAAACGCCCGGGGAGCTGTTTTTT.

Here the CDR3 reads CASTGLGTPKRTNEKLFF. CDR3 nucleotide sequence: TGTGCCAGTACCGGATTGGGGACACCCAAACGGACAAATGAAAAACTGTTTTTT. V usage is TRBV19 and J usage is TRBJ1-4; D perhaps matches TRBD1 (6 bases). The CDR3 runs to 18 residues. V lost 7 bases and J 5 bases, leaving 26 bases between the germline ends. CDR1 and CDR2 from the germline V gene are LNHDA and SQIVND (reference sequence).